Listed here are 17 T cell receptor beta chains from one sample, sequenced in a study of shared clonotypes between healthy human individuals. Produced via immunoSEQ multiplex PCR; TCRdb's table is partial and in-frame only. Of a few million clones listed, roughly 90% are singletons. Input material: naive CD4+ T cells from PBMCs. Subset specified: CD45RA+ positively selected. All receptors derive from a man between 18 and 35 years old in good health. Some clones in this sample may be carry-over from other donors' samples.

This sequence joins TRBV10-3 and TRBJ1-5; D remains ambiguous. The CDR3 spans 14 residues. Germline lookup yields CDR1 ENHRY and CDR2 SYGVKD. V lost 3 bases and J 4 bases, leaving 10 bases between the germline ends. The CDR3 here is CAISEFGSNQPQHF. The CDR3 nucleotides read TGTGCCATCAGTGAATTTGGTTCTAATCAGCCCCAGCATTTT.

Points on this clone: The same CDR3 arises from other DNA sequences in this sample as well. The CDR3 loop reads CASSLRLAATDTQYF. For the CDR3, the DNA is TGTGCCAGCTCACTGCGACTAGCGGCCACAGATACGCAGTATTTT. The chain recombines TRBV18 with TRBJ2-3; 9 nucleotides line up with TRBD2. Germline trimming cut 4 bases from V and 2 bases from J; bases unmatched to any gene: 4. CDR1 KGHSH and CDR2 LQKENI come from the germline V gene. The CDR3 has 15 residues.

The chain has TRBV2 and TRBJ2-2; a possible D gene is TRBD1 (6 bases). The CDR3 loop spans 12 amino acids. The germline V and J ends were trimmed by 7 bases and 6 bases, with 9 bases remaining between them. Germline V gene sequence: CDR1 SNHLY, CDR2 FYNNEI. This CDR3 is CASMPGAGELFF. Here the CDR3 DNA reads TGTGCCAGCATGCCAGGGGCCGGGGAGCTGTTTTTT.

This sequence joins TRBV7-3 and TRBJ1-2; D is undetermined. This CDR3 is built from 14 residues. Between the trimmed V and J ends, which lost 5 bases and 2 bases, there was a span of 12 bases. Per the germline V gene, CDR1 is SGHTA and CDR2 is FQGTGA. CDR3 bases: TGTGCCAGCAGCCCCAGCCCGGGAAACTATGGCTACACCTTC. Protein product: CASSPSPGNYGYTF.

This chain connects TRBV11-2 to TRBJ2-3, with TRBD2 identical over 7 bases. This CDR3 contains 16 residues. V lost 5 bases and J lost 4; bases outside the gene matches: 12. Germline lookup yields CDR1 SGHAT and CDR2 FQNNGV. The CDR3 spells CASSRGRGGGADTQYF. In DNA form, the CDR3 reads TGTGCCAGCAGCCGAGGCCGCGGGGGTGGGGCAGATACGCAGTATTTT.

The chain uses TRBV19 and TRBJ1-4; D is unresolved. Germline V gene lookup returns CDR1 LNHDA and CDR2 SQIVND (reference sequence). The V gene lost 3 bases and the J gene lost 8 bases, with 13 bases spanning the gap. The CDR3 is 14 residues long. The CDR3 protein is CASSMVGIDEKLFF. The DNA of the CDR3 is TGTGCCAGTAGTATGGTGGGGATCGACGAAAAACTGTTTTTT.

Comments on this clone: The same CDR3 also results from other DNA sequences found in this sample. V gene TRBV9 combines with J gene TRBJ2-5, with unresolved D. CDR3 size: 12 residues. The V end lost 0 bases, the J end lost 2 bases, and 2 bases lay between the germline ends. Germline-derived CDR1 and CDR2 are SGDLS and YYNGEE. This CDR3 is CASSVDQETQYF. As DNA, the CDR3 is TGTGCCAGCAGCGTAGATCAAGAGACCCAGTACTTC.

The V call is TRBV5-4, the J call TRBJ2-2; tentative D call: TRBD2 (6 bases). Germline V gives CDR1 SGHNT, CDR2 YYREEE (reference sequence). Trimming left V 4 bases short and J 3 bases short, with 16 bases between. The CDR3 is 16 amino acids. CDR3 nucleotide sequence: TGTGCCAGCAGCCTCCTCCGCGGGAAGGACACCGGGGAGCTGTTTTTT. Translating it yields CASSLLRGKDTGELFF.

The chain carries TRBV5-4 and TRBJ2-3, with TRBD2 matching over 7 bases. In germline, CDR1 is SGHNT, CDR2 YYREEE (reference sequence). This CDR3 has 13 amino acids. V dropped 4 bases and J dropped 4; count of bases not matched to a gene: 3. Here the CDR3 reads CASSTGLADTQYF. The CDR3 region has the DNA TGTGCCAGCAGCACTGGACTAGCAGATACGCAGTATTTT.

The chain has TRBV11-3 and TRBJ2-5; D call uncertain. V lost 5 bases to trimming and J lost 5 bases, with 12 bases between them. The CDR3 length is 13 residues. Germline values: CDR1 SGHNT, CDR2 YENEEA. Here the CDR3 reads CASSESVAETQYF. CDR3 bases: TGTGCCAGCAGCGAGTCAGTGGCGGAGACCCAGTACTTC.

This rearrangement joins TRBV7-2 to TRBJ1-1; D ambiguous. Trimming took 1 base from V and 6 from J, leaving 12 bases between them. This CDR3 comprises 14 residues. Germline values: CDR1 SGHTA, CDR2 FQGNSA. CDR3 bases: TGTGCCAGCAGCTTAGAGGGTATGACGGCTGAAGCTTTCTTT. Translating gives CASSLEGMTAEAFF. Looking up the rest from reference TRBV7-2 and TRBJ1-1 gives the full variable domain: GAGVSQSPSNKVTEKGKDVELRCDPISGHTALYWYRQSLGQGLEFLIYFQGNSAPDKSGLPSDRFSAERTGGSVSTLTIQRTQQEDSAVYLCASSLEGMTAEAFFGQGTRLTVV.

The CDR3 DNA sequence: TGTGCCAGCAGGATCGGACTTAGTAATTCACCCCTCCACTTT. Encoded protein: CASRIGLSNSPLHF. V usage is TRBV27 and J usage is TRBJ1-6; D is ambiguous. The CDR3 extends over 14 amino acids. The V end was cut by 6 bases, the J end by 6 bases, with 12 bases between. Germline V gene lookup returns CDR1 MNHEY and CDR2 SMNVEV (reference sequence).

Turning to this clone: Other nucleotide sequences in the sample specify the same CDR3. CDR3 protein: CASSYRDRGYEQYF. CDR3 in DNA: TGTGCCAGCAGTTACCGAGACAGGGGTTACGAGCAGTACTTC. The chain links TRBV6-5 to TRBJ2-7, with 8 bases aligning to TRBD1. Germline V CDR1 and CDR2: MNHEY, SVGAGI. V gave up 2 bases and J gave up 4 bases; unmatched junction bases: 4. The CDR3 loop spans 14 amino acids.

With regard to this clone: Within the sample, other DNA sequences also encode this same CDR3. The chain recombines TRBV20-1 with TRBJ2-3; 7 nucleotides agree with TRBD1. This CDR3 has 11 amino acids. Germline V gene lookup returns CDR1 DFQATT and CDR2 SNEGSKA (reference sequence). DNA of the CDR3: TGCAGCGCGACAGGGCCAGATACGCAGTATTTT. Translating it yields CSATGPDTQYF.

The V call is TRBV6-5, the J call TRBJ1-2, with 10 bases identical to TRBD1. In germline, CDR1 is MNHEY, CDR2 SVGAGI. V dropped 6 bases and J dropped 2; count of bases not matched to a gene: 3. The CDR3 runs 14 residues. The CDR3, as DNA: TGTGCCAGCAGGCGGACAGGGGGGAACTATGGCTACACCTTC. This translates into CASRRTGGNYGYTF.

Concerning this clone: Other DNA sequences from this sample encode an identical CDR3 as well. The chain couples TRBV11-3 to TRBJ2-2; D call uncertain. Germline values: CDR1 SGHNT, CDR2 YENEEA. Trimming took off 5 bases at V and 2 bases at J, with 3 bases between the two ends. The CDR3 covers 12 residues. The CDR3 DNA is TGTGCCAGCAGCAAAAACACCGGGGAGCTGTTTTTT. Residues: CASSKNTGELFF.

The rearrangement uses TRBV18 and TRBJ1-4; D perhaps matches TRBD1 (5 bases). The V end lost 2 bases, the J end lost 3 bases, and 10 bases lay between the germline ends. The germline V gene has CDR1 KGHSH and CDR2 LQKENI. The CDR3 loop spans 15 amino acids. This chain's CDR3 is CASSPSGTSNEKLFF. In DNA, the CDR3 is TGTGCCAGCTCACCATCCGGGACCTCTAATGAAAAACTGTTTTTT.